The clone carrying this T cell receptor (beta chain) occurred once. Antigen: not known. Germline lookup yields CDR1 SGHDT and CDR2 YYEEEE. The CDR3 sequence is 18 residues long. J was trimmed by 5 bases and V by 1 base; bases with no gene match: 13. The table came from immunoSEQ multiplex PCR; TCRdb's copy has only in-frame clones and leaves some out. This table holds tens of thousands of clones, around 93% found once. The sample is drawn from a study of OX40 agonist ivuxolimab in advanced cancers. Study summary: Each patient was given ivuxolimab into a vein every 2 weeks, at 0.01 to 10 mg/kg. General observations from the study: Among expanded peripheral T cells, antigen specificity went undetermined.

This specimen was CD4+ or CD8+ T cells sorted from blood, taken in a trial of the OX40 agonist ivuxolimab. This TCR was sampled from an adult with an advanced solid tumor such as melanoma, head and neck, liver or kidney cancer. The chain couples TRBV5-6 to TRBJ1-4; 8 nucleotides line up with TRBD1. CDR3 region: CASSLLTGTGGLNEKLFF. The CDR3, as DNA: TGTGCCAGCAGCTTGCTGACCGGGACAGGAGGGTTAAATGAAAAACTGTTTTTT.